A selection of T cell receptor beta chains follows, all from one sample in a study of beta chain features in type 1 diabetes. Profiling relied on immunoSEQ multiplex PCR, and the TCRdb table lists in-frame clones only, not all of them. Altogether 350,000 to 450,000 clones are present, around 12% being singletons, with the ten largest covering around 0.01%. Sequenced sample: naive CD4+ T cells from blood. Receptor source: a woman between 18 and 29 years old with type 1 diabetes. CDR3s include the opening cysteine and the closing phenylalanine or tryptophan. D genes are given only for firm matches. Rows may omit the clone size; those that give it use once, few, many or a size class.

TRBV29-1	TRBD1	TRBJ1-1	few	TGCAGCGTTTCGACAGGGTATGAAGCTTTCTTT	CSVSTGYEAFF
TRBV5-1	NA	TRBJ1-2	NA	TGCGCCAGCAGCCTAGAGGACTATGGCTACACCTTC	CASSLEDYGYTF
TRBV19	NA	TRBJ1-4	NA	TGTGCCAGTAGCTTTAATGAAAAACTGTTTTTT	CASSFNEKLFF
TRBV7-9	NA	TRBJ2-1	few	TGTGCCAGCAGCTTAGGTTCCGGGAATGAGCAGTTCTTC	CASSLGSGNEQFF
TRBV7-9	NA	TRBJ2-7	few	TGTGCCAGCAGCTTAGAGGGGGACCGTTATAGAGACTACGAGCAGTACTTC	CASSLEGDRYRDYEQYF
TRBV4-3	NA	TRBJ1-1	NA	TGCGCCAGCAGCCAAGCGACAGGATATACGCTATCGGGCACTGAAGCTTTCTTT	CASSQATGYTLSGTEAFF
TRBV9	NA	TRBJ2-1	few	TGTGCCAGCAGCGCAGACAGGAGATACAATGAGCAGTTCTTC	CASSADRRYNEQFF
TRBV7-2	TRBD2	TRBJ2-1	few	TGTGCCAGCAGCTTAGACTTAGCGGGAAGTACCTACAATGAGCAGTTCTTC	CASSLDLAGSTYNEQFF
TRBV7-2	NA	TRBJ2-5	NA	TGTGCCAGCAGCTTAGCGCTGGGCAGGCAAGAGACCCAGTACTTC	CASSLALGRQETQYF
TRBV25-1	NA	TRBJ2-5	few	TGTGCCAGCAGTGTGAGCTATAGAGAGACCCAGTACTTC	CASSVSYRETQYF
TRBV11-2	NA	TRBJ1-1	NA	TGTGCCAGCAGCTCAGGGTCCCCTGAAGCTTTCTTT	CASSSGSPEAFF
TRBV19	NA	TRBJ1-1	NA	TGTGCCAGTAGCCGAGTCAACACTGAAGCTTTCTTT	CASSRVNTEAFF
TRBV29-1	NA	TRBJ1-6	NA	TGCAGCGTGGGAACAGGGCAGGATAATTCACCCCTCCACTTT	CSVGTGQDNSPLHF
TRBV4-2	NA	TRBJ2-6	NA	TGTGCCAGCAGCCAAGAAGGGGGGAGGGGTTACTCTGGGGCCAACGTCCTGACTTTC	CASSQEGGRGYSGANVLTF
TRBV29-1	NA	TRBJ2-7	NA	TGCAGCGTTAAAGAGGGGCACTACGAGCAGTACTTC	CSVKEGHYEQYF
TRBV5-1	NA	TRBJ1-1	NA	TGCGCCAGCAGCTTGGGGGAGGTGAACACTGAAGCTTTCTTT	CASSLGEVNTEAFF
TRBV9	NA	TRBJ1-2	few	TGTGCCAGCAGCGTAGATCTGGGGGCCACCCCCTACACCTTC	CASSVDLGATPYTF
TRBV19	NA	TRBJ1-2	few	TGTGCCAGTAGTATGCGGGTGAACTATGGCTACACCTTC	CASSMRVNYGYTF
TRBV4-1	NA	TRBJ2-5	NA	TGCGCCAGCAGCCCCATCGAACTACATGGACACGAGACCCAGTACTTC	CASSPIELHGHETQYF
TRBV4-3	NA	TRBJ1-2	NA	TGCGCCAGCAGCCAAGATTCCGGGTTTGGCTACACCTTC	CASSQDSGFGYTF
TRBV14	NA	TRBJ2-3	NA	TGTGCCAGCAGCCAAGCCCTCCCAGATACGCAGTATTTT	CASSQALPDTQYF
TRBV11-2	TRBD2	TRBJ2-5	NA	TGTGCCAGCAGCCCGGGACTAGCGGGTGGTGAGACCCAGTACTTC	CASSPGLAGGETQYF
TRBV20-1	NA	TRBJ2-1	NA	TGCAGTCCCTACCCCTCAAATGAGCAGTTCTTC	CSPYPSNEQFF
TRBV7-9	TRBD1	TRBJ2-7	NA	TGTGCCAGCACCGAACAGGGGGCCCACGAGCAGTACTTC	CASTEQGAHEQYF
TRBV7-2	TRBD2	TRBJ2-7	NA	TGTGCCAGCTCACTAACTAGCGGGGGCTCCTACGAGCAGTACTTC	CASSLTSGGSYEQYF
TRBV29-1	TRBD2	TRBJ2-1	NA	TGCAGCGTCGTCGAACGGGGGGGAAGCTCCTACAATGAGCAGTTCTTC	CSVVERGGSSYNEQFF
TRBV7-2	TRBD2	TRBJ2-1	NA	TGTGCCAGCAGCTTAGTGGCGGGAGAGGCGGGCAATGAGCAGTTCTTC	CASSLVAGEAGNEQFF
TRBV9	NA	TRBJ1-1	few	TGTGCCAGCAGCGCCCGGGACACCATGAACACTGAAGCTTTCTTT	CASSARDTMNTEAFF
TRBV6-6	TRBD1	TRBJ1-6	few	TGTGCCAGCAGATCCGGGACAGCAAATTCACCCCTCCACTTT	CASRSGTANSPLHF
TRBV4-1	TRBD1	TRBJ2-2	few	TGCGCCAGCAGCCAAGCTGGGACAGTAATCGGGGAGCTGTTTTTT	CASSQAGTVIGELFF
TRBV7-9	NA	TRBJ2-2	NA	TGTGCCAGCAGCTTACGGAGCGGGGAGCTGTTTTTT	CASSLRSGELFF
TRBV7-9	NA	TRBJ1-5	few	TGTGCCAGCACCATAGGGACATCAAGCAATCAGCCCCAGCATTTT	CASTIGTSSNQPQHF
TRBV27	TRBD2	TRBJ2-6	NA	TGTGCCAGCATGCGGGGGTCCTCTGGGGCCAACGTCCTGACTTTC	CASMRGSSGANVLTF
TRBV15	NA	TRBJ2-7	few	TGTGCCACCAGGGATGTATGGGGGCCTACCGGGGAGCAGTACTTC	CATRDVWGPTGEQYF
TRBV19	NA	TRBJ2-1	NA	TGTGCCACCACCCCTCCGGGGACTTATTACAATGAGCAGTTCTTC	CATTPPGTYYNEQFF
TRBV7-2	TRBD2	TRBJ2-1	NA	TGTGCCAGCACCTCAAGACTAGCGGGGGGGCCTCGCAGTAATGAGCAGTTCTTC	CASTSRLAGGPRSNEQFF
TRBV9	NA	TRBJ1-1	NA	TGTGCCAGCAGCGTAGACGAGGTGGCCATGGCGGCTTTCTTT	CASSVDEVAMAAFF